This T cell receptor (beta chain) comes out of a study of shared clonotypes between healthy human individuals (dated by TCRdb to between 2020 and 2021). With respect to the entire study: A couple of women and a few men aged 18 to 49 years were included in the cohort. To estimate repertoire size and how much clonotypes are shared between individuals, the study performed deep sequencing of blood TCR repertoires from about five healthy adults. Different laboratories and diverse techniques were used to prepare libraries and sequence TCR repertoires, to increase sequencing depth and limit assay-specific biases. Leukapheresis yielded between about 0.8 and 9.5 billion PBMCs per donor. Paper-wide results and their limitations: Because the study included a small number of donors, the genetic and exposure-history diversity represented was limited. Sampling was restricted to blood, and TCR repertoires in tissues likely differ from the TCR repertoires found in blood. Based on pairwise subsampling, the degree of clonotype sharing among donors was expected to be affected by sequencing depth.

Donors were healthy HIV-negative adults with no recently reported acute infections or vaccinations. Every donor was a Caucasian adult residing in Nashville, Tennessee, USA. For unsorted samples, about 90 million PBMCs were counted and genomic DNA was extracted with the QIAamp DNA Blood Mini kit. After blood collection by leukapheresis, PBMCs were isolated using Ficoll-Histopaque density gradient centrifugation and then cryopreserved in the vapor phase of liquid nitrogen. Concerning this clone itself: The target of this receptor is not known. Per-base quality was not reported, and no clone a single base away is much larger than it.

V gives up 0 bases and J gives up 0 bases, and the segment between their germline ends measures 5 bases. The CDR3, from cysteine to phenylalanine, totals 15 residues. The sequence is cut down to CDR3 DNA, 45 bases in frame from base 1. CDR1 and CDR2, looked up from the germline V gene, are SGHTA and FQGTGA. TCR CDR3 regions were amplified from genomic DNA by multiplex PCR using the deep immunoSEQ assay. Genomic DNA extracted from each cell subset was distributed evenly over all wells of several immunoSEQ 96-well plates, and each plate served as one replicate. Each replicate PCR for unsorted PBMC received approximately 300 ng genomic DNA, equal to 30,000 to 35,000 T cell genomes. Ten immunoSEQ deep assay plates were used to sequence unsorted PBMC genomic DNA. Purified libraries were measured with a Qubit 3.0 fluorometer, size-checked on a Bioanalyzer 2100, and measured again with the KAPA Library Quantification kit. Every immunoSEQ 96-well plate was sequenced on a separate single-read 150-cycle Illumina NextSeq 550 flow cell. On the study's bioinformatics: Because the immunoSEQ output held only junctional sequences and lacked quality scores, the filtering could not match the filtering applied to full-length reads. Sequences were annotated with PyIR, a Python wrapper for IgBLAST v1.9, and V/J genes and CDR3 were assigned using IMGT germline references. Reads were removed for weak V/J assignments (E-value above 1e-6), missing CDR3, stop codons, out-of-frame junctions, or ambiguous translated residues. V3J clonotypes were defined as sequences sharing an identical inferred V gene, J gene, and CDR3 amino acid sequence. Percentage overlap between repertoires was calculated by dividing the number of shared unique clonotypes by the size of the smaller repertoire. RTK rarefaction, the Chao1 estimator, and Recon v2.1 estimates of unobserved clonotypes were used to assess repertoire richness. The immuneACCESS repertoire file appears here via TCRdb, limited to in-frame rearrangements. These files lack a portion of the clones; in checked studies, under half of the deficit traces to unresolved V genes, and the cause of the others is not known. V, J and clone size are those of that table, while D and trimming were read from the DNA. This sample gives fewer than 650,000 clones in total; 70% to 80% of them show up just once. The top ten hold around 12% of the sample.

Sequenced sample: PBMCs. The V gene is TRBV7-3 and the J gene is TRBJ1-4, with the D gene uncertain. The clonotype comes from a woman aged 40 to 50 in good health. Some clones in this sample may be carry-over from other donors' samples. Here the CDR3 is given as CASSLTRATNEKLFF. The DNA is TGTGCCAGCAGCTTAACGAGGGCAACTAATGAAAAACTGTTTTTT.